Shown below are 3 T cell receptor beta chains from a single sample sequenced in a study of blood T cell repertoires in COVID-19 (dated by TCRdb to 2020 to 2021). Library construction relied on the immunoSEQ multiplex PCR assay. What TCRdb holds here is the immuneACCESS table cut down to in-frame rearrangements. Part of the clones is not present; checked against another copy, under half of the missing clones reflect an unresolved V gene, and the others are unexplained. The sample has 150,000 to 200,000 clones on record, about 83% of them singletons. Jointly, the top ten make up around 2% of the sample. The specimen sequenced was peripheral blood. These TCRs come from an elderly woman with acute or convalescent COVID-19.

This chain uses TRBV18 with TRBJ1-5, with 9 bases aligning to TRBD1. V lost 4 bases and J lost 4; bases outside the gene matches: 5. This CDR3 has 15 amino acids. Germline V gene sequence: CDR1 KGHSH, CDR2 LQKENI. The DNA of the CDR3 is TGTGCCAGCTCACGACTGGGACAGGGTAATCAGCCCCAGCATTTT. It specifies CASSRLGQGNQPQHF.

This clone was observed a handful of times. V is TRBV6-4 and J is TRBJ2-1; 14 nucleotides agree with TRBD2. The CDR3 length is 17 residues. The ends lost 4 bases at V and 9 bases at J; junction bases unmatched: 11. Germline-derived CDR1 and CDR2 are MRHNA and SNTAGT. CDR3 DNA: TGTGCCAGCAGTGCGTCGGGACTAGCGGGAGTTCGGGGTGAGCAGTTCTTC. Its protein product is CASSASGLAGVRGEQFF.

The CDR3 reads CASSKAPQGGSYNEQFF. CDR3 sequence (DNA): TGTGCCAGCAGCAAAGCTCCACAGGGAGGGTCCTACAATGAGCAGTTCTTC. J is TRBJ2-1 and V is TRBV21-1; the DNA was not compared with TRBD2, the D call given in the table. TRBV21-1 is marked as a pseudogene. This CDR3 comprises 17 residues.